This TCR beta chain was identified in a study of T cells in localized non-small cell lung cancer. Points from the study as a whole: Tumor trailed uninvolved adjacent lung in T cell clonality, which peaked there. Median approximately 50 top-100 tumor clones were shared with paired adjacent lung.

Method: immunoSEQ multiplex PCR; TCRdb's copy keeps in-frame clones and lacks some. The data hold fewer than 20,000 clones, with around 87% observed a single time. V was trimmed by 5 bases and J by 4 bases, leaving 18 bases between them. The CDR3 extends over 16 amino acids. The germline V gene encodes CDR1 LNHNV and CDR2 YYDKDF (reference sequence). Regarding this clone: Its antigen is undetermined.

The rearrangement joins TRBV15 to TRBJ2-1, with D possibly being TRBD2 (5 bases). This clonotype originated in a male donor at least 60 years old with stage II lung adenocarcinoma. The specimen comprised peripheral blood mononuclear cells, sampled before any cancer treatment. The CDR3, as DNA: TGTGCCACCAGCGGTTTCCTTTCCTCGGGGTACAATGAGCAGTTCTTC. Its translation: CATSGFLSSGYNEQFF.